This passage covers 20 T cell receptor beta chains from one sample sequenced in a study of T cell responses to AZD1222 COVID-19 vaccine. Sequenced by immunoSEQ multiplex PCR; TCRdb stores in-frame clones only, minus some. The sample contains 85,000 to 130,000 clones, around nine tenths of which appear only once. Sequencing used peripheral blood, obtained on day 0 of AZD1222 vaccination. These receptors were obtained from an adult in good health.

This chain joins TRBV11-2 and TRBJ2-7; tentatively, D is TRBD1 (5 bases). The CDR3 covers 13 residues. V lost 7 bases, J lost 2 bases, and 12 bases lay in between. Germline loops: CDR1 SGHAT, CDR2 FQNNGV. The CDR3 loop is CASNPADTYEQYF. In DNA, the CDR3 is TGTGCCAGCAACCCCGCGGACACCTACGAGCAGTACTTC.

The chain combines TRBV7-9 with TRBJ1-2; D perhaps matches TRBD1 (5 bases). V was cut by 5 bases and J by 6 bases, with 19 bases left in between. The CDR3 is 15 amino acids. Germline V gene lookup returns CDR1 SEHNR and CDR2 FQNEAQ (reference sequence). Written as DNA, the CDR3 is TGTGCCAGCAGCCCCCAAGGTGCGGGGCTTGATGGCTACACCTTC. Residues: CASSPQGAGLDGYTF.

The V and J genes are TRBV28 and TRBJ1-1, with 9 bases identical to TRBD1. The CDR3 is made up of 12 amino acids. The V gene's germline CDR1 is MDHEN and CDR2 SYDVKM. V was clipped by 6 bases and J by 4 bases; unmatched bases: 0. The CDR3 DNA sequence: TGTGCCAGCAGGACAGGGGGCACTGAAGCTTTCTTT. Residues: CASRTGGTEAFF.

This clone has just one count. V is TRBV6-6 and J is TRBJ1-3; D may be TRBD1 (5 bases). Looked up from germline, CDR1 is MNHNY and CDR2 is SVGAGI (reference sequence). Trimming removed 6 bases at V and 7 bases at J, with 19 bases between. The CDR3 consists of 15 residues. The CDR3 region is CASSLGTRQRNTIYF. The CDR3 DNA follows: TGTGCCAGCAGCCTTGGGACCCGGCAGAGGAACACCATATATTTT.

The chain couples TRBV2 to TRBJ2-7, with D tentatively TRBD1 (5 bases). Germline CDR1 is SNHLY and CDR2 is FYNNEI. V was cut by 4 bases and J by 4 bases, with 14 bases left in between. This CDR3 spans 14 amino acids. Here the CDR3 reads CASSVGKAGYEQYF. In DNA form, the CDR3 reads TGTGCCAGCAGTGTTGGTAAAGCAGGGTACGAGCAGTACTTC.

The chain couples TRBV5-1 to TRBJ2-5, with TRBD1 matching 8 bases. The V segment lost 2 bases and the J segment 2 bases; nucleotides outside the gene matches: 2. This CDR3 contains 14 residues. Per germline, CDR1 SGHRS and CDR2 YFSETQ. The CDR3 sequence: CASSFGQGQETQYF. CDR3 DNA: TGCGCCAGCAGCTTCGGACAGGGTCAAGAGACCCAGTACTTC.

The DNA of the CDR3 is TGTGCCTGGAGTGGGGGACCGGCCAAAAACATTCAGTACTTC. Its protein product is CAWSGGPAKNIQYF. The gene calls are TRBV30 and TRBJ2-4; D may match TRBD1 or TRBD2 (5 bases each). The CDR3 spans 14 residues. Germline CDR1 reads GTSNPN; CDR2 reads SVGIG (reference sequence). V was clipped by 1 base and J by 1 base, with 8 bases between them.

V gene TRBV18 combines with J gene TRBJ2-3; 8 bases align to TRBD1. V gave up 3 bases and J gave up 6 bases; unmatched junction bases: 5. CDR1 and CDR2 from the germline V gene are KGHSH and LQKENI. The CDR3 is 14 residues long. The CDR3 is CASSPGTGTDTQYF. For the CDR3, the DNA is TGTGCCAGCTCACCTGGGACAGGTACGGATACGCAGTATTTT.

The genes are TRBV10-3 and TRBJ1-1; maybe TRBD1 (6 bases). The CDR3 length is 14 residues. Germline assignment: CDR1 ENHRY and CDR2 SYGVKD. V lost 3 bases to trimming and J lost 8 bases, with 16 bases between them. The CDR3, as DNA: TGTGCCATCAGTGATGCCCCAGGGGTATGGGAAGCTTTCTTT. Its protein product is CAISDAPGVWEAFF.

V is TRBV7-3 and J is TRBJ1-4; TRBD1 might be the D (5 bases). The V end lost 10 bases, the J end lost 0 bases, and 12 bases lay between the germline ends. The CDR3 contains 14 residues. The germline V gene encodes CDR1 SGHTA and CDR2 FQGTGA. The CDR3 sequence: CATGGAATNEKLFF. CDR3 bases: TGTGCCACCGGAGGGGCGGCAACTAATGAAAAACTGTTTTTT.

This clone came up a few times. This chain connects TRBV7-8 to TRBJ2-5; D is undetermined. Germline assignment: CDR1 SGHVS and CDR2 FQNEAQ. The CDR3 is 14 amino acids. The ends were cut back, 5 bases at V and 1 base at J, with 11 bases in the middle. The CDR3 nucleotides are TGTGCCAGCAGCCCCAAGACGGGCCAAGAGACCCAGTACTTC. This gives the protein CASSPKTGQETQYF.

This chain links TRBV5-1 with TRBJ1-2; D may be TRBD1 (6 bases). Germline V lookup: CDR1 SGHRS, CDR2 YFSETQ. The CDR3 runs 13 residues. The V end was cut by 0 bases, the J end by 8 bases, with 11 bases between. CDR3 nucleotide sequence: TGCGCCAGCAGCTTGGCAGGGGTAGGAGGCTACACCTTC. Amino acids: CASSLAGVGGYTF.

CDR3: CASSLVGSRAFF. CDR3 bases: TGCGCCAGCAGCTTGGTTGGATCTCGGGCTTTCTTT. The V call is TRBV5-1, the J call TRBJ1-1; D is unresolved. The ends were cut back, 0 bases at V and 11 bases at J, with 11 bases in the middle. This CDR3 has 12 amino acids. CDR1 SGHRS and CDR2 YFSETQ come from the germline V gene.

CDR3 region: CASSQLANNEQFF. CDR3 in DNA: TGTGCCAGCAGCCAACTAGCGAACAATGAGCAGTTCTTC. This chain links TRBV6-4 with TRBJ2-1; TRBD2 aligns across 7 bases. This CDR3 is 13 amino acids long. V lost 6 bases, J lost 5 bases, and 4 bases stayed unmatched. Per the germline V gene, CDR1 is MRHNA and CDR2 is SNTAGT.

The V gene is TRBV20-1, the J gene TRBJ2-7; D is undetermined. Between the trimmed V and J ends, which lost 0 bases and 9 bases, there was a span of 9 bases. The CDR3 covers 11 residues. CDR1 is DFQATT and CDR2 is SNEGSKA in the germline V gene (reference sequence). CDR3 in amino acids: CSARDPGGQYF. Here the CDR3 DNA reads TGCAGTGCTAGAGATCCCGGCGGGCAGTACTTC.

This chain links TRBV2 with TRBJ2-7; D gene ambiguous. The germline V gene has CDR1 SNHLY and CDR2 FYNNEI. V lost 5 bases to trimming and J lost 0 bases, with 14 bases between them. The CDR3 is 15 residues long. The CDR3 loop reads CASSPVEQSSYEQYF. The CDR3, as DNA: TGTGCCAGCAGTCCGGTCGAGCAGAGCTCCTACGAGCAGTACTTC. Full variable domain (remainder filled in from reference TRBV2 and TRBJ2-7): EPEVTQTPSHQVTQMGQEVILRCVPISNHLYFYWYRQILGQKVEFLVSFYNNEISEKSEIFDDQFSVERPDGSNFTLKIRSTKLEDSAMYFCASSPVEQSSYEQYFGPGTRLTVT.

The chain combines TRBV12-5 with TRBJ2-1; D call uncertain. Trimming pared 6 bases from V and 7 bases from J, leaving 7 bases between. The CDR3 consists of 11 residues. CDR1 is LGHNT, CDR2 FRNRAP, per germline. CDR3 DNA: TGTGCTAGTGGGTCCTGGAATGAGCAGTTCTTC. Translating it yields CASGSWNEQFF. Based on the CDR3 plus reference TRBV12-5 and TRBJ2-1, the full variable domain is DARVTQTPRHKVTEMGQEVTMRCQPILGHNTVFWYRQTMMQGLELLAYFRNRAPLDDSGMPKDRFSAEMPDATLATLKIQPSEPRDSAVYFCASGSWNEQFFGPGTRLTVL.

On this clone: The identical CDR3 is also encoded by other nucleotide sequences in the sample. CDR3 coding DNA: TGTGCCACCAGTGATTTCGTTGGGAGCGGCTACACCTTC. Translated, it gives CATSDFVGSGYTF. The chain joins TRBV24-1 to TRBJ1-2; D gene unclear. The germline V and J ends were trimmed by 1 base and 8 bases, with 10 bases remaining between them. The CDR3 contains 13 residues. Germline CDR1 is KGHDR and CDR2 is SFDVKD.

The chain has TRBV4-3 and TRBJ2-3; TRBD2 aligns across 15 bases. CDR3 length: 18 amino acids. V lost 2 bases to trimming and J lost 3 bases; unmatched junction nucleotides: 6. Per the germline V gene, CDR1 is LGHNA and CDR2 is YSLEER. This chain's CDR3 is CASSQTFGLAGGTDTQYF. CDR3 coding DNA: TGCGCCAGCAGCCAAACTTTCGGACTAGCGGGGGGGACAGATACGCAGTATTTT.

The chain uses TRBV28 and TRBJ2-7, with a possible D match to TRBD2 (5 bases). The CDR3 length is 15 residues. Germline V gene sequence: CDR1 MDHEN, CDR2 SYDVKM. Trimming left V 3 bases short and J 1 base short, with 13 bases between. The CDR3 loop is CASSFIGKGSYEQYF. DNA for the CDR3: TGTGCCAGCAGTTTTATCGGGAAAGGATCCTACGAGCAGTACTTC.